This entry lists 7 T cell receptor beta chains sequenced from one sample in a study of T-cell reconstitution after alpha-beta-depleted transplantation in children. Preparation of the TCRbeta library was carried out with unique molecular identifiers. TCRdb passed the PCR reads through MiXCR, listing each CDR3 protein once. The sample comprises fewer than 750,000 distinct CDR3 sequences, 27% of which are singletons, and about 35% rests with the top ten. The material was PBMCs, obtained before TCRalphabeta/CD19-depleted stem cell transplant. The receptors were sampled from a boy in the first two years of life with Wiskott-Aldrich syndrome, due to receive a stem cell transplant.

The rearrangement uses TRBV5-1 and TRBJ2-1; D remains unclear. The CDR3 runs to 13 residues. Deletions cut 4 bases from V and 6 bases from J, with 11 bases between. Germline CDR1 and CDR2: SGHRS and YFSETQ. The CDR3 bases are TGCGCCAGCAGCACCACCCTGGTCAATGAGCAGTTCTTC. Protein product: CASSTTLVNEQFF.

This clonotype appeared a few times. V usage is TRBV27 and J usage is TRBJ2-2; tentative D call: TRBD1 (6 bases). The CDR3 length is 14 residues. V lost 2 bases and J lost 7, with 11 bases in between. CDR1 is MNHEY and CDR2 is SMNVEV in the germline V gene (reference sequence). The CDR3: CASSLIGGYGELFF. The CDR3 coding sequence is TGTGCCAGCAGTTTAATAGGGGGATACGGGGAGCTGTTTTTT.

The gene calls are TRBV15 and TRBJ1-1; 9 positions match TRBD1. CDR3 length: 15 residues. Losses at the gene ends were 0 bases for V and 6 bases for J; bases not matched to a gene: 5. CDR1 is LNHNV, CDR2 YYDKDF, per germline (reference sequence). CDR3 residues: CATSRDLRTGAEAFF. CDR3 nucleotide sequence: TGTGCCACCAGCAGAGATCTGAGGACAGGGGCTGAAGCTTTCTTT. Full variable domain (remainder filled in from reference TRBV15 and TRBJ1-1): DAMVIQNPRYQVTQFGKPVTLSCSQTLNHNVMYWYQQKSSQAPKLLFHYYDKDFNNEADTPDNFQSRRPNTSFCFLDIRSPGLGDTAMYLCATSRDLRTGAEAFFGQGTRLTVV.

This clonotype was picked up a small number of times. CDR3: CSASAGLDEQYF. The CDR3 bases are TGCAGTGCTAGTGCCGGCCTAGACGAGCAGTACTTC. The rearrangement joins TRBV20-1 to TRBJ2-7; D is unclear. Between the trimmed V and J ends, which lost 3 bases and 5 bases, there was a span of 11 bases. CDR1 and CDR2 from the germline V gene are DFQATT and SNEGSKA (reference sequence). This CDR3 has 12 residues.

The V gene is TRBV6-5, the J gene TRBJ2-7; D may be TRBD1 (6 bases). The germline CDR1 and CDR2 sequences are MNHEY and SVGAGI. The V gene lost 2 bases and the J gene lost 0 bases, with 17 bases spanning the gap. This CDR3 has 17 residues. CDR3 protein: CASSYLSGPRGSYEQYF. DNA of the CDR3: TGTGCCAGCAGTTACCTTTCCGGGCCCAGGGGCTCCTACGAGCAGTACTTC.

The chain couples TRBV12-3 or TRBV12-4 to TRBJ1-2; D is undetermined. CDR3 length equals 16 residues. Trimming shortened V by 6 bases and J by 4 bases, and 21 bases separated the two germline ends. The CDR3 loop reads CASSPPLFPGTYGYTF. CDR3 DNA: TGTGCCAGCAGCCCCCCCTTATTCCCAGGAACCTATGGCTACACCTTC.

This chain connects TRBV28 to TRBJ2-2; D may be TRBD1 (6 bases). Trimming left V 9 bases short and J 2 bases short, with 10 bases between. The germline gives CDR1 MDHEN, CDR2 SYDVKM. The CDR3 consists of 13 residues. The DNA for the CDR3 is TGTGCCAGTACAGGGCCCAACACCGGGGAGCTGTTTTTT. Protein sequence: CASTGPNTGELFF.